A selection of T cell receptor beta chains follows, all from one sample in a study of vaccination and CD4 T cells after COVID-19. TCRdb analysed the PCR reads with MiXCR anew, one entry per CDR3 protein. The profile covers some 16,000 distinct CDR3 sequences, with around 52% appearing a single time and 3.7% taken by the ten largest. No antigens are known for them. The starting material was CD4+ T cells from blood, cultured in vitro, obtained before SARS-CoV-2 vaccination. Receptors originate from a human donor who had recovered from COVID-19. Each CDR3 is given with its conserved first and last residue. Each record gives: V gene, J gene, CDR3 protein.

v_call: TRBV7-2; j_call: TRBJ2-5; cdr3_aa: CASSFSAGRETQYF
v_call: TRBV19; j_call: TRBJ1-5; cdr3_aa: CATRGGINQPQHF
v_call: TRBV20-1; j_call: TRBJ2-3; cdr3_aa: CSASGLAGVRDTQYF
v_call: TRBV11-3; j_call: TRBJ2-7; cdr3_aa: CASSPGQGPPWEQYF
v_call: TRBV19; j_call: TRBJ1-5; cdr3_aa: CASSMGAHRGRDQPQHF
v_call: TRBV4-3; j_call: TRBJ1-2; cdr3_aa: CASSQDLVGGGGGYTF
v_call: TRBV7-9; j_call: TRBJ1-6; cdr3_aa: CASSHMAYNSPLHF
v_call: TRBV19; j_call: TRBJ2-5; cdr3_aa: CASSPQTGPQTQYF
v_call: TRBV20-1; j_call: TRBJ1-2; cdr3_aa: CSASPGASAYTF
v_call: TRBV7-6; j_call: TRBJ1-1; cdr3_aa: CASSLTGNTEAFF
v_call: TRBV20-1; j_call: TRBJ1-5; cdr3_aa: CSARVVRAGVDQPQHF
v_call: TRBV7-3; j_call: TRBJ1-1; cdr3_aa: CASSPQLNTEAFF
v_call: TRBV10-3; j_call: TRBJ2-5; cdr3_aa: CAIRNLETQYF
v_call: TRBV11-3; j_call: TRBJ2-5; cdr3_aa: CASSLPGQGLETQYF
v_call: TRBV7-9; j_call: TRBJ1-5; cdr3_aa: CASSFGDQPQHF
v_call: TRBV20-1; j_call: TRBJ1-5; cdr3_aa: CSARGRDGQPQHF
v_call: TRBV28; j_call: TRBJ1-6; cdr3_aa: CASGETRTANSPLHF
v_call: TRBV24-1; j_call: TRBJ2-7; cdr3_aa: CATSDRTGPTYEQYF
v_call: TRBV6-1; j_call: TRBJ2-7; cdr3_aa: CASRAGLATYEQYF
v_call: TRBV11-3; j_call: TRBJ2-3; cdr3_aa: CASSLRGMSDTQYF
v_call: TRBV7-2; j_call: TRBJ2-1; cdr3_aa: CASSWIQGNEQFF
v_call: TRBV2; j_call: TRBJ1-5; cdr3_aa: CASSKDTYSNQPQHF
v_call: TRBV20-1; j_call: TRBJ2-1; cdr3_aa: CSARDRRTSGRNEQFF
v_call: TRBV19; j_call: TRBJ2-3; cdr3_aa: CASSPLTGGTDTQYF
v_call: TRBV19; j_call: TRBJ2-2; cdr3_aa: CASRLDRGSAGELFF
v_call: TRBV18; j_call: TRBJ1-6; cdr3_aa: CASSQGNSPLHF
v_call: TRBV20-1; j_call: TRBJ2-5; cdr3_aa: CSAESGDWGTQYF
v_call: TRBV12-3/TRBV12-4; j_call: TRBJ1-5; cdr3_aa: CASSLEEHQPQHF